Listed here are 4 T cell receptor beta chains from one sample, sequenced in a study of T cells in localized non-small cell lung cancer. The repertoire was sequenced with immunoSEQ multiplex PCR; TCRdb's copy has only in-frame clones and lacks some. This sample yields over 30,000 clones, of which 86% are seen a single time; around 4.2% belongs to the top ten. Sequences were derived from peripheral blood, sampled before any cancer treatment. These receptors all come from an older male donor with stage III lung adenocarcinoma.

The chain couples TRBV27 to TRBJ2-1, with 7 bases lining up with TRBD2. V was pared by 5 bases and J by 10 bases, with 5 bases of the junction left unmatched. This CDR3 region has 12 residues. Germline V gene data show CDR1 as MNHEY and CDR2 as SMNVEV (reference sequence). The CDR3 coding sequence is TGTGCCAGCAGTCCGACTAGCTGGGAGCAGTTCTTC. Translating gives CASSPTSWEQFF.

The genes are TRBV6-1 and TRBJ2-1; a possible D gene is TRBD2 (6 bases). The CDR3 loop spans 13 amino acids. CDR1 and CDR2 from the germline V gene are MNHNS and SASEGT. The germline V and J ends were trimmed by 8 bases and 5 bases, with 13 bases remaining between them. Here the CDR3 reads CASAGGGNNEQFF. CDR3 DNA sequence: TGTGCCAGCGCTGGAGGAGGGAACAATGAGCAGTTCTTC.

The chain links TRBV5-4 to TRBJ2-1; D gene ambiguous. The CDR3 spans 20 residues. Trimming left V 4 bases short and J 1 base short, with 27 bases between. Germline CDR1 and CDR2: SGHNT and YYREEE (reference sequence). CDR3 region: CASSPYKTASPKGSYNEQFF. As DNA, the CDR3 is TGTGCCAGCAGCCCTTATAAGACTGCTAGTCCTAAAGGGTCCTACAATGAGCAGTTCTTC.

The rearrangement uses TRBV5-1 and TRBJ2-3; 8 nucleotides line up with TRBD1. The V segment lost 4 bases and the J segment 4 bases; nucleotides outside the gene matches: 8. CDR3 length: 15 amino acids. Germline lookup yields CDR1 SGHRS and CDR2 YFSETQ. The CDR3 DNA reads as TGCGCCAGCAGCCCCGGACAGGGAATGTCAGATACGCAGTATTTT. Amino acids: CASSPGQGMSDTQYF.